Following are 28 T cell receptor beta chains from one sample sequenced in a study of OX40 agonist ivuxolimab in advanced cancers. TCRdb keeps only in-frame clones here, not all; method: immunoSEQ multiplex PCR. The sample lists about 86,000 clones, 87% occurring once. This material consisted of CD4+ or CD8+ T cells sorted from blood, taken in a trial of the OX40 agonist ivuxolimab. Source of these receptors: an adult with an advanced solid tumor such as melanoma, head and neck, liver or kidney cancer.

In DNA form, the CDR3 reads TGTGCCATCAGTGAGTCGCGGTCCAGGTACGAGCAGTACTTC. This codes for CAISESRSRYEQYF. The chain employs TRBV10-3 and TRBJ2-7, with D hard to call. Germline assignment: CDR1 ENHRY and CDR2 SYGVKD. V was cut by 0 bases and J by 4 bases, with 10 bases left in between. CDR3 size: 14 residues.

The rearrangement uses TRBV18 and TRBJ2-6, with D possibly TRBD1 on 5 matching bases. The V end was cut by 3 bases, the J end by 0 bases, with 6 bases between. The germline gives CDR1 KGHSH, CDR2 LQKENI. The length of the CDR3 is 15 residues. CDR3 bases: TGTGCCAGCTCACCGACAGTCTCTGGGGCCAACGTCCTGACTTTC. It yields the protein CASSPTVSGANVLTF.

In DNA form, the CDR3 reads TGTGCCAGCAGCCCAGGGGGCGGGAGGGAAAAACTGTTTTTT. Translated: CASSPGGGREKLFF. This rearrangement joins TRBV28 to TRBJ1-4, with 8 bases that match TRBD1. Germline loops: CDR1 MDHEN, CDR2 SYDVKM. Trimming removed 6 bases from V and 8 bases from J; junction bases left unmatched: 8. This CDR3 is built from 14 residues.

This chain uses TRBV7-2 with TRBJ2-7, with 11 bases fitting TRBD2. This CDR3 contains 15 residues. CDR1 SGHTA and CDR2 FQGNSA come from the germline V gene. V lost 5 bases, J lost 5 bases, and 8 bases stayed unmatched. The CDR3 sequence is CASSATSGSSNEQYF. The CDR3 coding sequence is TGTGCCAGCAGCGCCACTAGCGGGAGTTCAAACGAGCAGTACTTC.

The chain is built from TRBV10-3 and TRBJ1-2; the D is unclear. Germline V gene sequence: CDR1 ENHRY, CDR2 SYGVKD. This CDR3 has 13 residues. The V end lost 0 bases, the J end lost 5 bases, and 7 bases lay between the germline ends. CDR3 coding DNA: TGTGCCATCAGTGAGTCGGGAGAATATGGCTACACCTTC. Protein sequence: CAISESGEYGYTF.

This clone was picked up one time. V is TRBV10-3 and J is TRBJ1-2; D is ambiguous. Germline CDR1 reads ENHRY; CDR2 reads SYGVKD. Trimming removed 3 bases from V and 8 bases from J, with 19 bases in between. The CDR3 spans 15 residues. The CDR3 nucleotides read TGTGCCATCAGTGACCCCGGAGTTGGGGTGGAAGGCTACACCTTC. Translation: CAISDPGVGVEGYTF.

CDR3: CASSLNRPSRSEAFF. The CDR3 coding sequence is TGTGCCAGCAGCCTAAATAGGCCCTCCCGGTCTGAAGCTTTCTTT. V and J are TRBV7-8 and TRBJ1-1; D is unresolved. V was trimmed by 5 bases and J by 6 bases, leaving 19 bases between them. CDR1 is SGHVS, CDR2 FQNEAQ, per germline. This CDR3 is built from 15 residues. Full variable domain (missing parts from reference TRBV7-8 and TRBJ1-1): GAGVSQSPRYKVAKRGQDVALRCDPISGHVSLFWYQQALGQGPEFLTYFQNEAQLDKSGLPSDRFFAERPEGSVSTLKIQRTQQEDSAVYLCASSLNRPSRSEAFFGQGTRLTVV.

This clone occurred a few times. The V and J genes are TRBV7-2 and TRBJ1-5; 7 positions match TRBD1. V lost 5 bases to trimming and J lost 7 bases; unmatched junction nucleotides: 8. In germline, CDR1 is SGHTA, CDR2 FQGNSA. This CDR3 comprises 14 residues. The CDR3: CASSPRGGPQPQHF. The DNA of the CDR3 is TGTGCCAGCAGCCCCAGGGGGGGGCCGCAGCCCCAGCATTTT.

V gene TRBV27 combines with J gene TRBJ2-3; TRBD2 might be the D (6 bases). Deletions cut 6 bases from V and 3 bases from J, with 19 bases between. This CDR3 has 16 residues. Germline V CDR1 and CDR2: MNHEY, SMNVEV (reference sequence). The CDR3 DNA is TGTGCCAGCAGGGGGACTCTCCAGTCTCGGACAGATACGCAGTATTTT. Protein: CASRGTLQSRTDTQYF.

The chain couples TRBV7-6 to TRBJ2-5; a weak D match, TRBD2 (5 bases). Trimming pared 3 bases from V and 2 bases from J, leaving 10 bases between. There are 14 residues in the CDR3. Per germline, CDR1 SGHVS and CDR2 FNYEAQ. CDR3 protein: CASSFLGGQETQYF. In nucleotides, the CDR3 is TGTGCCAGCAGCTTCCTCGGAGGTCAAGAGACCCAGTACTTC.

This sequence joins TRBV10-3 and TRBJ2-1; D ambiguous. V lost 0 bases and J 12 bases, leaving 12 bases between the germline ends. The CDR3 has 13 residues. The germline V gene encodes CDR1 ENHRY and CDR2 SYGVKD. CDR3 DNA: TGTGCCATCAGTGAGTCACTTGGGGTCGTGCAGTTCTTC. It specifies CAISESLGVVQFF.

The sample holds a few counts of this clone. This chain joins TRBV7-3 and TRBJ2-2, with a tentative D call TRBD2 (5 bases). Germline CDR1 and CDR2: SGHTA and FQGTGA. CDR3 length: 15 amino acids. Trimming stripped 2 bases from V and 3 bases from J, with 10 bases between. CDR3 in amino acids: CASSLGTSYTGELFF. CDR3 DNA: TGTGCCAGCAGCTTAGGAACTAGTTACACCGGGGAGCTGTTTTTT.

The chain combines TRBV5-1 with TRBJ2-1; the D gene is possibly TRBD2 (6 bases). This CDR3 has 14 amino acids. Germline V lookup: CDR1 SGHRS, CDR2 YFSETQ. Trimming took off 3 bases at V and 8 bases at J, with 15 bases between the two ends. CDR3 in DNA: TGCGCCAGCAGCTCCCGGGACTCGGAAGATGAGCAGTTCTTC. It translates to CASSSRDSEDEQFF. The complete variable domain, with remaining parts taken from reference TRBV5-1 and TRBJ2-1, reads KAGVTQTPRYLIKTRGQQVTLSCSPISGHRSVSWYQQTPGQGLQFLFEYFSETQRNKGNFPGRFSGRQFSNSRSEMNVSTLELGDSALYLCASSSRDSEDEQFFGPGTRLTVL.

The chain carries TRBV6-5 and TRBJ2-3; 12 nucleotides agree with TRBD1. V dropped 6 bases and J dropped 5; count of bases not matched to a gene: 3. There are 14 residues in the CDR3. Germline CDR1 MNHEY, CDR2 SVGAGI. CDR3 DNA: TGTGCCAGCAGGGGACAGGGGGCGATAGATACGCAGTATTTT. Translated: CASRGQGAIDTQYF.

J is TRBJ2-7 and V is TRBV7-3, with D hard to call. V lost 4 bases, J lost 6 bases, and 13 bases lay in between. The CDR3 spans 13 residues. Germline values: CDR1 SGHTA, CDR2 FQGTGA. The CDR3 region is CASSSGLLGEQYF. CDR3 in DNA: TGTGCCAGCAGCTCCGGGCTCCTGGGCGAGCAGTACTTC.

The chain joins TRBV19 to TRBJ2-7; 15 bases fit TRBD2. Germline V gives CDR1 LNHDA, CDR2 SQIVND (reference sequence). Losses at the gene ends were 0 bases for V and 1 base for J; bases not matched to a gene: 7. The CDR3 spans 19 residues. In nucleotides, the CDR3 is TGTGCCAGTAGTATAGACCCCGGGACTAGCGGGAGGAGTTCCTACGAGCAGTACTTC. Protein sequence: CASSIDPGTSGRSSYEQYF. Complete variable domain (other parts from reference TRBV19 and TRBJ2-7): DGGITQSPKYLFRKEGQNVTLSCEQNLNHDAMYWYRQDPGQGLRLIYYSQIVNDFQKGDIAEGYSVSREKKESFPLTVTSAQKNPTAFYLCASSIDPGTSGRSSYEQYFGPGTRLTVT.

The V call is TRBV9, the J call TRBJ2-3, with 13 bases aligning to TRBD2. Germline CDR1 is SGDLS and CDR2 is YYNGEE. The CDR3 runs to 16 residues. With 4 bases clipped from V and 4 bases from J, the junction kept 6 bases outside the gene matches. DNA of the CDR3: TGTGCCAGCAGCATCACTAGCGGGGGGGCTCCAGATACGCAGTATTTT. Amino acids: CASSITSGGAPDTQYF.

This clone was recorded only once. The genes are TRBV10-3 and TRBJ1-1; D might be TRBD1 (6 bases). The length of the CDR3 is 13 residues. Germline assignment: CDR1 ENHRY and CDR2 SYGVKD. Trimming took 6 bases from V and 0 from J, leaving 8 bases between them. As DNA, the CDR3 is TGTGCCATCAGGGACAGCCTGAACACTGAAGCTTTCTTT. It translates to CAIRDSLNTEAFF.

The chain has TRBV18 and TRBJ2-3; unclear D gene. V lost 0 bases and J 4 bases, leaving 11 bases between the germline ends. The V gene's germline CDR1 is KGHSH and CDR2 LQKENI. This CDR3 region has 15 residues. The CDR3 nucleotides are TGTGCCAGCTCACCACCTCTTGGGATCGCAGATACGCAGTATTTT. Its protein product is CASSPPLGIADTQYF.

V and J are TRBV4-1 and TRBJ1-5, with TRBD1 as a possible D gene (5 bases). Trimming took 4 bases from V and 5 from J, leaving 12 bases between them. The V gene's germline CDR1 is MGHRA and CDR2 YSYEKL. The CDR3 contains 14 residues. The CDR3 bases are TGCGCCAGCAGCCCATTACAGGCGGATCAGCCCCAGCATTTT. Its translation is CASSPLQADQPQHF.

The chain is built from TRBV28 and TRBJ2-2; 7 bases are a match to TRBD2. V dropped 2 bases and J dropped 0; count of bases not matched to a gene: 6. Germline V gene lookup returns CDR1 MDHEN and CDR2 SYDVKM. This CDR3 comprises 17 residues. CDR3: CASSLPGGSSNTGELFF. CDR3 DNA: TGTGCCAGCAGTTTACCCGGGGGGAGCTCGAACACCGGGGAGCTGTTTTTT.

This clone was found a few times. The chain has TRBV28 and TRBJ2-7; D might be TRBD1 (5 bases). Germline V gene lookup returns CDR1 MDHEN and CDR2 SYDVKM. The CDR3 covers 11 residues. With 4 bases removed from V and 4 bases from J, the gap between germline ends came to 5 bases. The CDR3 DNA follows: TGTGCCAGCAGTTACAGGTACGAGCAGTACTTC. Encoded protein: CASSYRYEQYF.

V is TRBV5-1 and J is TRBJ2-2, with D unresolved. The CDR3 has 14 amino acids. Germline V gene data show CDR1 as SGHRS and CDR2 as YFSETQ. V was cut by 0 bases and J by 0 bases, with 3 bases left in between. Here the CDR3 reads CASSLDPNTGELFF. The CDR3 nucleotides are TGCGCCAGCAGCTTGGACCCGAACACCGGGGAGCTGTTTTTT.

This chain connects TRBV6-1 to TRBJ2-3; D perhaps matches TRBD2 (6 bases). The V end was cut by 0 bases, the J end by 2 bases, with 9 bases between. CDR3 length: 15 residues. Germline loops: CDR1 MNHNS, CDR2 SASEGT. The CDR3 loop is CASSEALADTDTQYF. In nucleotides, the CDR3 is TGTGCCAGCAGTGAAGCACTAGCAGACACAGATACGCAGTATTTT.

CDR3 amino acids: CASSIAAQLSSGNTIYF. CDR3 in DNA: TGTGCCAGTAGTATAGCTGCACAGTTGAGCTCTGGAAACACCATATATTTT. The chain links TRBV19 to TRBJ1-3; no clear D. Germline CDR1 LNHDA, CDR2 SQIVND (reference sequence). V was pared by 1 base and J by 0 bases, with 13 bases between. The CDR3 length is 17 residues. The full variable domain, rest sourced from reference TRBV19 and TRBJ1-3, is DGGITQSPKYLFRKEGQNVTLSCEQNLNHDAMYWYRQDPGQGLRLIYYSQIVNDFQKGDIAEGYSVSREKKESFPLTVTSAQKNPTAFYLCASSIAAQLSSGNTIYFGEGSWLTVV.

J is TRBJ1-1 and V is TRBV15; possible D gene TRBD1, 6 bases. V was cut by 0 bases and J by 7 bases, with 12 bases left in between. The CDR3 covers 14 residues. Germline V gene sequence: CDR1 LNHNV, CDR2 YYDKDF (reference sequence). CDR3 loop: CATSRDRGGLEAFF. CDR3 sequence (DNA): TGTGCCACCAGCAGAGATCGGGGGGGGCTTGAAGCTTTCTTT.

The chain carries TRBV11-2 and TRBJ2-5; unclear D gene. V shed 1 base and J shed 1 base, with 4 bases lying between them. Germline CDR1 is SGHAT and CDR2 is FQNNGV. The CDR3 spans 13 residues. CDR3 coding DNA: TGTGCCAGCAGCTTAGGGACCCAAGAGACCCAGTACTTC. Its protein product is CASSLGTQETQYF.

The chain has TRBV28 and TRBJ1-2; D not certain. Germline V gives CDR1 MDHEN, CDR2 SYDVKM. CDR3 length equals 14 residues. The V end lost 5 bases, the J end lost 1 base, and 11 bases lay between the germline ends. The CDR3 loop reads CASSPSGGNYGYTF. Written as DNA, the CDR3 is TGTGCCAGCAGTCCCTCTGGTGGTAACTATGGCTACACCTTC.